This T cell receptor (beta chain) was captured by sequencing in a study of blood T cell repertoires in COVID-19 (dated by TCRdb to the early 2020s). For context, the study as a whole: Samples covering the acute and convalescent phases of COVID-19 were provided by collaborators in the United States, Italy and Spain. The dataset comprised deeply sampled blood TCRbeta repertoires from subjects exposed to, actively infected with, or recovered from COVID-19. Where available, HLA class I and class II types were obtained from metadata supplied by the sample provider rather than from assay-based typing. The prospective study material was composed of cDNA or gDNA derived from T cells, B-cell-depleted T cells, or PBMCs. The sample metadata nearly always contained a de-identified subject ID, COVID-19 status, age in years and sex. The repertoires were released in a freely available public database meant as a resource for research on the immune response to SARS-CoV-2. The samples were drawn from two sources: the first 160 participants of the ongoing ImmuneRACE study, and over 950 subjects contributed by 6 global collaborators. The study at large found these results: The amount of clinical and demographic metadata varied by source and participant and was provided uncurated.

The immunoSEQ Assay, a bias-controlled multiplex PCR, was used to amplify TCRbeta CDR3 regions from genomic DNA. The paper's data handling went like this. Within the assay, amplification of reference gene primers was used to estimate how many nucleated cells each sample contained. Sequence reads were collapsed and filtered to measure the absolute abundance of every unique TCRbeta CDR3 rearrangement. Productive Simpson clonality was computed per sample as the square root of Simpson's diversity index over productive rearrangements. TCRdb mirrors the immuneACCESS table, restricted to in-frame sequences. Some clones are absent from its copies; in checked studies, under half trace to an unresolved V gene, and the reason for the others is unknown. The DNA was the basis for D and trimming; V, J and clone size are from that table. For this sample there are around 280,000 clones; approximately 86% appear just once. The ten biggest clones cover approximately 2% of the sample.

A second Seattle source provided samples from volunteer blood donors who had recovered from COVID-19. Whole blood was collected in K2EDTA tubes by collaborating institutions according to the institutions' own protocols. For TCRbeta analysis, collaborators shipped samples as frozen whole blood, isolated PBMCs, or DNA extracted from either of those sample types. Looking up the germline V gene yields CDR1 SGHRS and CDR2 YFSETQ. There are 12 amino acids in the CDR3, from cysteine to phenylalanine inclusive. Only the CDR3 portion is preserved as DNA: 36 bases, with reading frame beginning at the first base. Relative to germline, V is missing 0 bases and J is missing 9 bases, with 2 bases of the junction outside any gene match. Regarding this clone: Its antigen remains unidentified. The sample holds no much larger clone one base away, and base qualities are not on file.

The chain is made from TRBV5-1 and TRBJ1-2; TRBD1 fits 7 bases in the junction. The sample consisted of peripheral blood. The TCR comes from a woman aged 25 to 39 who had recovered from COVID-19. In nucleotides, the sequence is TGCGCCAGCAGCTTGGGACAGGGTAGCTACACCTTC. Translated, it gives CASSLGQGSYTF.